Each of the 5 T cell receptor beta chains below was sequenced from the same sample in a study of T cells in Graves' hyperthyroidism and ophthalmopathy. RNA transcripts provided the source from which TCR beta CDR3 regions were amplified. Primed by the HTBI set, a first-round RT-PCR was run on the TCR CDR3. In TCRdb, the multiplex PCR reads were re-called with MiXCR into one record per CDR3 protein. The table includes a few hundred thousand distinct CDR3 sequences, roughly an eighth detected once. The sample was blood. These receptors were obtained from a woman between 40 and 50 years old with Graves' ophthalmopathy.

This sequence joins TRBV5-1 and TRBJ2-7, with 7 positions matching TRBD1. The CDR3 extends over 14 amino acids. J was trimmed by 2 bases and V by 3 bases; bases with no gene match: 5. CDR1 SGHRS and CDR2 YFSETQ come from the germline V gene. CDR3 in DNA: TGCGCCAGCAGCTCCGGGACAGCTGCCTACGAGCAGTACTTC. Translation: CASSSGTAAYEQYF. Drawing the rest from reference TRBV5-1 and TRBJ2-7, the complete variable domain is KAGVTQTPRYLIKTRGQQVTLSCSPISGHRSVSWYQQTPGQGLQFLFEYFSETQRNKGNFPGRFSGRQFSNSRSEMNVSTLELGDSALYLCASSSGTAAYEQYFGPGTRLTVT.

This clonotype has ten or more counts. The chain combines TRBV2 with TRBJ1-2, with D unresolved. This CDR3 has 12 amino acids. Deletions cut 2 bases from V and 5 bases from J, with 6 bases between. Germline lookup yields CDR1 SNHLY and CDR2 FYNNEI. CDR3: CASSEQVYGYTF. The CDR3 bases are TGTGCCAGCAGTGAACAGGTTTATGGCTACACCTTC.

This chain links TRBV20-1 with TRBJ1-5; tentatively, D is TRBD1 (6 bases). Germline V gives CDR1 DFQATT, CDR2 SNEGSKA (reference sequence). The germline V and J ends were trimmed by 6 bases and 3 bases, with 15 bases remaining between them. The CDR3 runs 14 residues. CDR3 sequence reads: CSAIQGWANQPQHF. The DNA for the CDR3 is TGCAGTGCAATACAGGGATGGGCCAATCAGCCCCAGCATTTT.

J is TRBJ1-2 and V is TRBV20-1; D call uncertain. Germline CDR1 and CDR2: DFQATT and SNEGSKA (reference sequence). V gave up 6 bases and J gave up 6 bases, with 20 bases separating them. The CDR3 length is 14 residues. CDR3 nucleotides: TGCAGTGCCGACCTTTTTTCACCCATTAATGGCTACACCTTC. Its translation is CSADLFSPINGYTF.

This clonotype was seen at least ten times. CDR3 nucleotides: TGTGCCAGCAGTTTTGGACAGGGAGATCTTTCTGGAAACACCATATATTTT. Protein: CASSFGQGDLSGNTIYF. This chain connects TRBV12-3 or TRBV12-4 to TRBJ1-3, with 8 bases fitting TRBD1. The CDR3 has 17 amino acids. V dropped 3 bases and J dropped 1; count of bases not matched to a gene: 8.